The T cell receptor beta chain described here comes from a study of blood T cell repertoires in COVID-19. Seattle patients were enrolled during active infection and followed longitudinally. In the source study's methods: Reference gene primer amplification in the assay estimated nucleated cell counts. TCRdb's copy holds only in-frame clones and misses some; the assay was immunoSEQ multiplex PCR. That table furnishes V, J and clone size, whereas the DNA furnished D and trimming. The sample holds 96,000 or so clones, about 90% seen once. The V end lost 2 bases, the J end lost 6 bases, and 2 bases lay between the germline ends. Germline V gives CDR1 SGHRS, CDR2 YFSETQ. This CDR3 region has 11 residues.

This TCR derives from a human donor with COVID-19, enrolled during active disease. The donor label of this sample is uncertain. Sequenced sample: peripheral blood. This chain connects TRBV5-1 to TRBJ1-4; D is uncertain. The CDR3 DNA sequence: TGCGCCAGCAGCTTCGATGAAAAACTGTTTTTT. Amino acids: CASSFDEKLFF.